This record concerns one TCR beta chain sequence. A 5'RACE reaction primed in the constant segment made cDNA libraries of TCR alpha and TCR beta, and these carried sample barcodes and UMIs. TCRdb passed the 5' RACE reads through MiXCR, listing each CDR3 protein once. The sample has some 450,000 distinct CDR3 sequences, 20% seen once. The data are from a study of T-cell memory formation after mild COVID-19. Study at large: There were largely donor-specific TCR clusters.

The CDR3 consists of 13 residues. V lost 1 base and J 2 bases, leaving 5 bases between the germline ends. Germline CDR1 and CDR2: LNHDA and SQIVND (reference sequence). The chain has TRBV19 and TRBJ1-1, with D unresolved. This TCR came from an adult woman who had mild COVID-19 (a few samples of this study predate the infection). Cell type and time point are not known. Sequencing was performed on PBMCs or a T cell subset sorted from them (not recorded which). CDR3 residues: CASSIGDNTEAFF. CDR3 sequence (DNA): TGTGCCAGTAGTATAGGAGACAACACTGAAGCTTTCTTT. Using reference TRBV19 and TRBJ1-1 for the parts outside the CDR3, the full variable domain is DGGITQSPKYLFRKEGQNVTLSCEQNLNHDAMYWYRQDPGQGLRLIYYSQIVNDFQKGDIAEGYSVSREKKESFPLTVTSAQKNPTAFYLCASSIGDNTEAFFGQGTRLTVV.